Below, one T cell receptor beta chain is given with its context. The target of this receptor is not known. It has no much larger one-base neighbor in the sample; base qualities were not kept. Libraries were constructed by the immunoSEQ multiplex PCR assay. TCRdb's version of the immuneACCESS table is confined to in-frame rearrangements and falls short of the full clone set. An unresolved V gene accounts for under half of the shortfall where checked; the remainder is of unknown origin. Here the sample has around 55,000 clones; roughly three quarters occur a single time. The ten largest account for under 5.5% of the sample. This sample stems from a study of CD4+ T cells in melanoma (dated by TCRdb to the early 2020s). General notes on the study: The study investigated neoantigen-specific CD4+ T cells in human melanoma.

V was cut back by 4 bases and J by 5 bases, leaving a gap of 6 bases between them. From its cysteine to its phenylalanine, the CDR3 spans 11 amino acids. The sequence is cut down to CDR3 DNA, 33 bases in frame from base 1. The germline V gene (reference sequence) gives CDR1 as DFQATT and CDR2 as SNEGSKA. What the research found in general, with its limitations: Neoantigen-specific CD4+ T cells in melanoma were reported to show diverse differentiation states. The report described a correlation between neoantigen-specific CD4+ T cells and the function of CD8+ T cells, macrophages and B cells.

Patients with melanoma were used as donors. In this chain, TRBV20-1 is recombined with TRBJ2-1; no D gene call is confident. The sample taken for sequencing was tumor tissue. The clonotype originates from a human donor with melanoma. The CDR3 region has the sequence CSAIVDNEQFF. The DNA is as follows: TGCAGTGCTATCGTAGACAATGAGCAGTTCTTC.